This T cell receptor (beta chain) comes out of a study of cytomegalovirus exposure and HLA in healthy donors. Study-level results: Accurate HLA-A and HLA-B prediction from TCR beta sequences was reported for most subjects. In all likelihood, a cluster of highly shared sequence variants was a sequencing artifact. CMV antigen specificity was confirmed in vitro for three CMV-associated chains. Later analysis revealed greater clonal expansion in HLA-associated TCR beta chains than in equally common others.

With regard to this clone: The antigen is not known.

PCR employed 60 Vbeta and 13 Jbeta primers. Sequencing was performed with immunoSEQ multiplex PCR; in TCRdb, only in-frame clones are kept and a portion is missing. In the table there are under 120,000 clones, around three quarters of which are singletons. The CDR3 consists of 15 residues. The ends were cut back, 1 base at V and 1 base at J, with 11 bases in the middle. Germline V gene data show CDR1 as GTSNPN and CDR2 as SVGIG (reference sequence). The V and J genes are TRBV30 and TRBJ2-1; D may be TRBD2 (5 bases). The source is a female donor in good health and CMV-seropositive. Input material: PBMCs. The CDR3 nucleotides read TGTGCCTGGAGTGGCGGAGGCGGTTCCTACAATGAGCAGTTCTTC. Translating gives CAWSGGGGSYNEQFF.